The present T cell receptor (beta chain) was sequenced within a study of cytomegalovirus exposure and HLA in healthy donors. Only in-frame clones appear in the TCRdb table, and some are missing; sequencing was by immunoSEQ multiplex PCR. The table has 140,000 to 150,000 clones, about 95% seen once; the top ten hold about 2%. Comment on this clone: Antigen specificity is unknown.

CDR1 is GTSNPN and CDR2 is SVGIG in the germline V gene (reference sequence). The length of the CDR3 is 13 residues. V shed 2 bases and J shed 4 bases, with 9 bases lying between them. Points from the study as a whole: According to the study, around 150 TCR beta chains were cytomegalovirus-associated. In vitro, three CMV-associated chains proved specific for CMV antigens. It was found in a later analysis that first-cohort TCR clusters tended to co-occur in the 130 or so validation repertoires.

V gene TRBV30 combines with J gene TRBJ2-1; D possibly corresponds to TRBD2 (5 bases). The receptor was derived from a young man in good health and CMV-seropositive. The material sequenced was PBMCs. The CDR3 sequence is CAWSSGAYNEQFF. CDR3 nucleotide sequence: TGTGCCTGGAGTAGCGGAGCTTACAATGAGCAGTTCTTC.